This T cell receptor (beta chain) was identified in a study of T cells in Graves' hyperthyroidism and ophthalmopathy. It was RNA transcripts that yielded the amplified TCR beta CDR3 regions. First-round RT-PCR with HTBI primers amplified the TCR CDR3 region. TCRdb ran MiXCR on the multiplex PCR reads and lists one entry per CDR3 protein. The sample lists approximately 430,000 distinct CDR3 sequences; approximately 14% were seen once. The CDR3 runs to 14 residues. The V and J ends lost 4 bases and 0 bases respectively, with 11 bases between them. Germline-derived CDR1 and CDR2 are SGDLS and YYNGEE. The receptor was derived from a woman aged 18-30 years with Graves' hyperthyroidism. Material: blood. V usage is TRBV9 and J usage is TRBJ2-7, with D unresolved. CDR3 region: CASSSHPSSYEQYF. The CDR3 coding sequence is TGTGCCAGCAGCTCCCATCCCAGCTCCTACGAGCAGTACTTC.